This T cell receptor (beta chain) was retrieved from a study of cytomegalovirus exposure and HLA in healthy donors. Worth noting for this clone: Its specificity is unknown.

Looked up from germline, CDR1 is SGHKS and CDR2 is YYEKEE (reference sequence). Trimming removed 3 bases from V and 6 bases from J; junction bases left unmatched: 15. The CDR3 is made up of 17 amino acids. The PCR employed 60 Vbeta primers together with 13 Jbeta primers. Data came from immunoSEQ multiplex PCR; TCRdb stores just in-frame clones and leaves some out. Among more than 150,000 clones, 80% to 85% were seen once, and the ten largest hold about 2%. Study-level findings and limits: In an earlier analysis, productive rearrangement rates for most beta V segments clustered near 87% or 30%. Later analysis showed most CMV-associated TCR beta chains appearing HLA-restricted.

This chain joins TRBV5-5 and TRBJ1-2; 9 nucleotides match TRBD1. The sample was PBMCs. This TCR was sampled from a woman in her 30s in good health and CMV-seronegative. The CDR3 nucleotides are TGTGCCAGCAGCTCCACCAGAGGGACAGGGCCCGCGGATGGCTACACCTTC. Translation gives CASSSTRGTGPADGYTF.